These T cell receptor beta chains were read from a single sample in a study of OX40 agonist ivuxolimab in advanced cancers. Clones were read by immunoSEQ multiplex PCR, and TCRdb kept only the in-frame ones, dropping some. Altogether over 55,000 clones are present, approximately 88% being singletons, with the ten largest covering approximately 12%. The sample was CD4+ or CD8+ T cells sorted from blood, taken in a trial of the OX40 agonist ivuxolimab. The receptor source for this set is an adult with an advanced solid tumor such as melanoma, head and neck, liver or kidney cancer. The CDR3 runs from the conserved cysteine through the conserved F or W. The D gene is left open where the match is weak. Expanded clones are given a class, and other clones once, few, many or no size at all.

D gene,V gene,clone size,J gene,CDR3 protein,CDR3 DNA
NA,TRBV28,NA,TRBJ1-6,CASLPDVGGRANSPLHF,TGTGCCAGCCTCCCAGACGTAGGGGGTCGGGCCAATTCACCCCTCCACTTT
NA,TRBV10-3,NA,TRBJ2-2,CAISESTARGAGELFF,TGTGCCATCAGTGAGTCGACGGCGCGTGGGGCCGGGGAGCTGTTTTTT
NA,TRBV2,NA,TRBJ2-2,CASSWTSTGELFF,TGTGCCAGCAGTTGGACGAGCACCGGGGAGCTGTTTTTT
TRBD1,TRBV2,once,TRBJ1-2,CASSGMDRPSYGYTF,TGTGCCAGCAGTGGGATGGACAGGCCCTCCTATGGCTACACCTTC
NA,TRBV7-9,NA,TRBJ2-7,CASSPALLEGAGPIYEQYF,TGTGCCAGCAGCCCCGCCTTGTTAGAGGGAGCGGGCCCGATATACGAGCAGTACTTC
NA,TRBV28,NA,TRBJ2-1,CASSPNLGLSYNEQFF,TGTGCCAGCAGTCCAAACCTAGGTCTATCCTACAATGAGCAGTTCTTC
NA,TRBV29-1,NA,TRBJ2-2,CSVVSQNTGELFF,TGCAGCGTTGTGTCTCAGAACACCGGGGAGCTGTTTTTT
NA,TRBV13,NA,TRBJ2-7,CANSSQGNEQYF,TGTGCCAACAGCTCCCAAGGGAACGAGCAGTACTTC
NA,TRBV30,NA,TRBJ1-5,CAWSGNSYGNQPQHF,TGTGCCTGGTCCGGAAATAGCTATGGCAATCAGCCCCAGCATTTT
TRBD1,TRBV5-6,once,TRBJ1-1,CASSGGRQGLGIEAFF,TGTGCCAGCAGCGGTGGGCGACAGGGGTTGGGGATTGAAGCTTTCTTT
NA,TRBV9,NA,TRBJ1-1,CASTLPGGTEAFF,TGTGCCAGCACCCTCCCGGGGGGGACTGAAGCTTTCTTT
NA,TRBV5-5,NA,TRBJ1-5,CASSLYSNSNQPQHF,TGTGCCAGCAGCTTATACAGCAATAGCAATCAGCCCCAGCATTTT
NA,TRBV28,NA,TRBJ2-2,CASRPRGANTGELFF,TGTGCCAGTCGCCCGCGGGGCGCGAACACCGGGGAGCTGTTTTTT
TRBD1,TRBV27,once,TRBJ1-1,CASSFPGTGEAFF,TGTGCCAGCAGTTTCCCTGGGACAGGTGAAGCTTTCTTT
NA,TRBV7-2,few,TRBJ2-3,CASSGPHINPTQYF,TGTGCCAGCAGCGGACCCCACATCAACCCTACGCAGTATTTT
NA,TRBV4-1,NA,TRBJ2-5,CASSQDRGSEETQYF,TGCGCCAGCAGCCAAGATCGCGGATCGGAGGAGACCCAGTACTTC
NA,TRBV27,NA,TRBJ1-1,CASKLDNGGEVF,TGTGCCAGCAAACTAGATAACGGGGGAGAAGTATTT
NA,TRBV4-3,NA,TRBJ2-5,CASSQLSGQETQYF,TGCGCCAGCAGCCAACTTAGCGGCCAAGAGACCCAGTACTTC
TRBD1,TRBV27,NA,TRBJ2-7,CASSLAGTAQYEQYF,TGTGCCAGCAGTTTAGCCGGGACAGCCCAATACGAGCAGTACTTC
NA,TRBV7-8,NA,TRBJ2-7,CASSPDGSYEQYF,TGTGCCAGCAGCCCGGACGGGTCCTACGAGCAGTACTTC
NA,TRBV5-1,NA,TRBJ2-7,CASSTPDYRGAYEQYF,TGCGCCAGCAGCACCCCTGACTACCGAGGGGCCTACGAGCAGTACTTC
NA,TRBV10-2,few,TRBJ2-5,CASSDHVMQETQYF,TGCGCCAGCAGTGACCACGTGATGCAAGAGACCCAGTACTTC
NA,TRBV4-3,NA,TRBJ1-6,CASSQDLDSSYNSPLHF,TGCGCCAGCAGCCAAGATCTAGACAGCTCCTATAATTCACCCCTCCACTTT
TRBD1,TRBV9,NA,TRBJ2-3,CASSLQQGEQYF,TGTGCCAGCAGCTTACAACAGGGGGAGCAGTATTTT
NA,TRBV4-1,NA,TRBJ2-7,CASSQEAQGISYEQYF,TGCGCCAGCAGCCAAGAGGCACAGGGCATCTCCTACGAGCAGTACTTC
TRBD1,TRBV7-6,NA,TRBJ2-5,CASIPTGTGVGETQYF,TGTGCCAGCATCCCGACCGGGACAGGGGTCGGGGAGACCCAGTACTTC
NA,TRBV7-9,once,TRBJ2-1,CASSLTGNEQFF,TGTGCCAGCAGCTTAACCGGTAATGAGCAGTTCTTC
NA,TRBV6-5,NA,TRBJ1-5,CASSPGFALNQPQHF,TGTGCCAGCAGCCCGGGGTTCGCTTTGAATCAGCCCCAGCATTTT
NA,TRBV5-1,NA,TRBJ1-1,CASTPTGSTEAFF,TGCGCCAGCACGCCAACGGGGAGCACTGAAGCTTTCTTT
NA,TRBV27,NA,TRBJ2-7,CASSLSIGEQYF,TGTGCCAGCAGTTTATCGATCGGAGAGCAGTACTTC
TRBD1,TRBV7-9,NA,TRBJ2-6,CASSGDRGLYVLTF,TGTGCCAGCAGCGGAGACAGGGGGCTGTACGTCCTGACTTTC
TRBD2,TRBV27,NA,TRBJ2-5,CASRGLAGGPQETQYF,TGTGCCAGCAGAGGTCTAGCGGGAGGGCCGCAAGAGACCCAGTACTTC
NA,TRBV4-3,NA,TRBJ1-1,CASRTRGRGTEAFF,TGCGCCAGCAGGACCAGGGGAAGAGGGACTGAAGCTTTCTTT
TRBD1,TRBV18,NA,TRBJ1-2,CASSPGQEYGYTF,TGTGCCAGCTCACCAGGACAGGAATACGGCTACACCTTC
TRBD1,TRBV5-1,NA,TRBJ1-1,CASSWEDRAGVTEAFF,TGCGCCAGCAGCTGGGAAGACAGGGCTGGGGTCACTGAAGCTTTCTTT